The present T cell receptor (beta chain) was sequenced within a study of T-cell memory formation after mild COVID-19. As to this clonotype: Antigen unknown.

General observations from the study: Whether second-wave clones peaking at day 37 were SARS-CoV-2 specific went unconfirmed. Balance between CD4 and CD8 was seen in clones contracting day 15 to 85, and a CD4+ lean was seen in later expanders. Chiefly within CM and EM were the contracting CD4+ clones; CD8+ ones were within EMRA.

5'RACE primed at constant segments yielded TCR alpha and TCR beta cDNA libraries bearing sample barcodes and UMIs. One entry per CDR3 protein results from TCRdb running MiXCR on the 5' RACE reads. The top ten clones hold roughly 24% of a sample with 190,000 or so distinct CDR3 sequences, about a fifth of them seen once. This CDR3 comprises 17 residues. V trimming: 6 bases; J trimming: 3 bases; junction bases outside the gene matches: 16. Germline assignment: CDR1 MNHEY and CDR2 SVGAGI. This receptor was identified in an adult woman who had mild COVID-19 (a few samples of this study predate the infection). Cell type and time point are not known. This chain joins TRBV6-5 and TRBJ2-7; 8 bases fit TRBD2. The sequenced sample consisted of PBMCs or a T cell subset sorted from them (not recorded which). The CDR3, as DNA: TGTGCCAGCAGACTAACCGCGGGGGGAGCGGGGCACTACGAGCAGTACTTC. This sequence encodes CASRLTAGGAGHYEQYF.